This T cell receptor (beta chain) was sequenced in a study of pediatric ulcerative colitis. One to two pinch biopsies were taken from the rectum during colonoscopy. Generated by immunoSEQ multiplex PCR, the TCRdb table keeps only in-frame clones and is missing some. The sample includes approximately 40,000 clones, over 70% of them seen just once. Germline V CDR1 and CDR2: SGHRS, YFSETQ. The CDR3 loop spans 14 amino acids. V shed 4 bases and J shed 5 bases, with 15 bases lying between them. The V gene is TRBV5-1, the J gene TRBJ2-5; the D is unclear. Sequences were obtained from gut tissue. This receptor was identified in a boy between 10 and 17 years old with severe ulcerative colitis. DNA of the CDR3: TGCGCCAGCAGCCCCGCGAATGTCGGGGAGACCCAGTACTTC. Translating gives CASSPANVGETQYF.